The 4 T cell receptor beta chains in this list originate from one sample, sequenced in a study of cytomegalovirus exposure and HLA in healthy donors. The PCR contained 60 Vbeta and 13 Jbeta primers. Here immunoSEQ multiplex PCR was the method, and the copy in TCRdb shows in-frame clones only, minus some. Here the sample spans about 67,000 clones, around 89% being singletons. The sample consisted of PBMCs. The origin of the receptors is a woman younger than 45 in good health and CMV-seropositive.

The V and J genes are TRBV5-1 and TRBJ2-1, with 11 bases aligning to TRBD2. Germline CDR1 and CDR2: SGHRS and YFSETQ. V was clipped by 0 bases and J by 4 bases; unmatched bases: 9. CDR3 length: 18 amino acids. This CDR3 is CASSLAKLAGARYNEQFF. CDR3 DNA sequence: TGCGCCAGCAGCTTGGCCAAACTAGCGGGAGCTCGGTACAATGAGCAGTTCTTC.

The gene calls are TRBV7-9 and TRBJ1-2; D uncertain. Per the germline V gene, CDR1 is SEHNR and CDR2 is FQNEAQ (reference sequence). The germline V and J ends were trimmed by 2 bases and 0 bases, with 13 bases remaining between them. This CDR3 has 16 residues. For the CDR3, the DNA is TGTGCCAGCAGCTTAAATTCGGGGAAAGCTAACTATGGCTACACCTTC. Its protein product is CASSLNSGKANYGYTF.

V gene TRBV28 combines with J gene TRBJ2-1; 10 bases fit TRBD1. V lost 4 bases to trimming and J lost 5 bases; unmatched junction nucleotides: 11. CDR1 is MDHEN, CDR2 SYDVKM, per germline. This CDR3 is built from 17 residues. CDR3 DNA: TGTGCCAGCAGTTCCACCGGACAGGGGGAGAGGAACAATGAGCAGTTCTTC. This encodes CASSSTGQGERNNEQFF.

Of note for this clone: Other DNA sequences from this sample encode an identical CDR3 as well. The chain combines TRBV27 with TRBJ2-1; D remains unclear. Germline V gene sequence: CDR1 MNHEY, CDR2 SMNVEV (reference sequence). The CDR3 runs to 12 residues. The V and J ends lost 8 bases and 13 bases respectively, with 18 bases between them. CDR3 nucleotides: TGTGCCAGCTCACCGGTTATACCCCCTCAGTTCTTC. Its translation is CASSPVIPPQFF.